Listed below are T cell receptor beta chains from one sample, sequenced in a study of cytomegalovirus exposure and HLA in healthy donors. Sequencing was performed with immunoSEQ multiplex PCR; in TCRdb, only in-frame clones are kept and a portion is missing. The sample consists of some 190,000 clones, more than 80% of them appearing once. The sequencing sample was made of PBMCs. Source of these receptors: a male donor in good health and CMV-seronegative. CDR3s include the opening cysteine and the closing phenylalanine or tryptophan. D genes are given only for firm matches. Not every row has a clone size; where given, it reads once, few, many or a size class.

NA	TRBJ1-1	TRBV4-3	NA	TGCGCCAGCAGCCAAACCACAGGGCGACCAGCGGAAGCTTTCTTT	CASSQTTGRPAEAFF
NA	TRBJ2-5	TRBV15	TRBD2	TGTGCCACCAGCAGAGGGACTAGCGGGGGACTACAAGAGACCCAGTACTTC	CATSRGTSGGLQETQYF
NA	TRBJ2-2	TRBV18	TRBD2	TGTGCCAGCTCATCCGGACTAGCTCCCGGGGAGCTGTTTTTT	CASSSGLAPGELFF
NA	TRBJ2-1	TRBV29-1	NA	TGCAGCGTAGCAGACGTGCTGGGGAGCAGCTCCTACAATGAGCAGTTCTTC	CSVADVLGSSSYNEQFF
NA	TRBJ2-7	TRBV6-5	TRBD1	TGTGCCAGCAGAGGGACAGGGGCCTCCTACGAGCAGTACTTC	CASRGTGASYEQYF
NA	TRBJ1-2	TRBV28	NA	TGTGCCAGCAGTTTTTCCGAGGGCAGCGCCCGAATCGCTAACTATGGCTACACCTTC	CASSFSEGSARIANYGYTF
few	TRBJ1-1	TRBV18	NA	TGTGCCAGCTCATCGAAACAGGGAAGCACTGAAGCTTTCTTT	CASSSKQGSTEAFF
NA	TRBJ2-5	TRBV11-2	NA	TGTGCCAGCAGCGTCCGCGAGGAGACCCAGTACTTC	CASSVREETQYF
NA	TRBJ2-4	TRBV9	TRBD1	TGTGCCAGCAGCGTAGGACCGGGACAGGGGATGACAGACATTCAGTACTTC	CASSVGPGQGMTDIQYF
NA	TRBJ2-5	TRBV6-5	NA	TGTGCCAGCAGTTACTCGTTTAGAGGGGAGACCCAGTACTTC	CASSYSFRGETQYF